These 20 T cell receptor beta chains came from one sample sequenced in a study of T cells in localized non-small cell lung cancer. Profiling relied on immunoSEQ multiplex PCR, and the TCRdb table lists in-frame clones only, not all of them. The repertoire has tens of thousands of clones, over 80% of them found once; the top ten carry approximately 15%. The sample here was peripheral blood, taken before any cancer treatment. These receptors were obtained from a man aged 35 to 69 with stage I squamous cell lung carcinoma.

The rearrangement links TRBV5-1 to TRBJ1-2; TRBD1 matches 8 bases. The CDR3 is made up of 16 amino acids. The germline CDR1 and CDR2 sequences are SGHRS and YFSETQ. V dropped 0 bases and J dropped 3; count of bases not matched to a gene: 7. The CDR3 sequence: CASSLDGQGGYYGYTF. CDR3 nucleotides: TGCGCCAGCAGCTTGGATGGACAGGGAGGGTACTATGGCTACACCTTC.

This chain connects TRBV4-2 to TRBJ1-6, with D unresolved. This CDR3 is 12 amino acids long. V lost 4 bases and J lost 14, with 12 bases in between. CDR1 LGHNA and CDR2 YNFKEQ come from the germline V gene. The CDR3 nucleotides read TGTGCCAGCAGCCGCAGTGACGGGGCCCTCCACTTT. Its translation: CASSRSDGALHF.

The rearrangement links TRBV7-6 to TRBJ1-6, with TRBD1 matching over 7 bases. V shed 4 bases, J shed 9 bases, and the junction held 6 bases outside the gene matches. The germline V gene has CDR1 SGHVS and CDR2 FNYEAQ. This CDR3 is 14 amino acids long. The chain's CDR3 is CASSSQGDFSPLHF. The CDR3 nucleotides are TGTGCCAGCAGCTCGCAGGGGGATTTTTCACCCCTCCACTTT. The full variable domain, completed using reference TRBV7-6 and TRBJ1-6, is GAGVSQSPRYKVTKRGQDVALRCDPISGHVSLYWYRQALGQGPEFLTYFNYEAQQDKSGLPNDRFSAERPEGSISTLTIQRTEQRDSAMYRCASSSQGDFSPLHFGNGTRLTVT.

V gene TRBV5-4 combines with J gene TRBJ1-2; D may be TRBD1 (6 bases). This CDR3 spans 12 amino acids. Germline V gives CDR1 SGHNT, CDR2 YYREEE (reference sequence). V lost 2 bases, J lost 8 bases, and 10 bases lay in between. The CDR3 reads CASSFGTYGYTF. The CDR3 DNA reads TGTGCCAGCAGCTTCGGGACATACGGCTACACCTTC.

CDR3: CASRGGVGGSSPLHF. In nucleotides, the CDR3 is TGCGCCAGCAGAGGAGGGGTAGGGGGCAGTTCACCCCTCCACTTT. This chain links TRBV5-1 with TRBJ1-6; 7 nucleotides agree with TRBD1. This CDR3 has 15 amino acids. Unmatched junction bases numbered 11, after V lost 5 bases and J lost 9 bases. The germline V gene has CDR1 SGHRS and CDR2 YFSETQ.

The CDR3 bases are TGCGCCAGCAGCTCCCGGGACAGCTCCTATAATTCACCCCTCCACTTT. This gives the protein CASSSRDSSYNSPLHF. V is TRBV5-1 and J is TRBJ1-6; 7 nucleotides align to TRBD1. This CDR3 is built from 16 residues. Germline V CDR1 and CDR2: SGHRS, YFSETQ. V shed 3 bases and J 0 bases; nucleotides not matched to a gene: 3.

This chain joins TRBV7-3 and TRBJ1-1; D unclear. V was cut by 1 base and J by 4 bases, with 10 bases left in between. The CDR3 length is 14 residues. CDR1 is SGHTA, CDR2 FQGTGA, per germline. This CDR3 is CASSLKGGRTEAFF. In DNA form, the CDR3 reads TGTGCCAGCAGCTTAAAGGGCGGTCGCACTGAAGCTTTCTTT.

A few counts support this clone. The rearrangement joins TRBV4-1 to TRBJ2-1; D is unresolved. The V gene's germline CDR1 is MGHRA and CDR2 YSYEKL. CDR3 length: 13 residues. The V end was cut by 1 base, the J end by 11 bases, with 12 bases between. The CDR3 protein is CASSQVPPRKQFF. The CDR3 DNA is TGCGCCAGCAGCCAAGTTCCCCCCAGGAAGCAGTTCTTC.

This chain links TRBV28 with TRBJ1-5; 7 nucleotides agree with TRBD1. Germline V gene data show CDR1 as MDHEN and CDR2 as SYDVKM. This CDR3 is 17 amino acids long. The trim removed 2 bases at V and 0 bases at J, leaving 7 bases unmatched. This CDR3 reads CASSLGQVSYSNQPQHF. CDR3 nucleotides: TGTGCCAGCAGTTTAGGACAGGTCTCTTATAGCAATCAGCCCCAGCATTTT.

The rearrangement uses TRBV5-1 and TRBJ2-7; 9 bases agree with TRBD1. The CDR3 spans 15 residues. Germline CDR1 and CDR2: SGHRS and YFSETQ. With V trimmed by 5 bases and J by 1 base, 7 bases remained unmatched. The CDR3 reads CASRSGTGYSYEQYF. CDR3 sequence (DNA): TGCGCCAGCAGGTCCGGGACAGGGTATTCCTACGAGCAGTACTTC.

The chain employs TRBV19 and TRBJ1-1; 9 positions match TRBD1. Germline trimming cut 5 bases from V and 4 bases from J; bases unmatched to any gene: 2. This CDR3 is 13 amino acids long. The germline CDR1 and CDR2 sequences are LNHDA and SQIVND (reference sequence). CDR3 sequence reads: CASSVTGGTEAFF. CDR3 coding DNA: TGTGCCAGTAGTGTGACAGGGGGCACTGAAGCTTTCTTT.

V is TRBV13 and J is TRBJ1-2; 7 positions match TRBD1. This CDR3 has 14 residues. The germline V gene has CDR1 PRHDT and CDR2 FYEKMQ (reference sequence). V lost 5 bases to trimming and J lost 10 bases; unmatched junction nucleotides: 13. CDR3 region: CASSRYAGQNVYTF. Written as DNA, the CDR3 is TGTGCCAGCAGCCGCTACGCGGGACAGAACGTCTACACCTTC.

The V and J genes are TRBV7-6 and TRBJ1-1; the match to TRBD1 covers 9 bases. Germline CDR1 is SGHVS and CDR2 is FNYEAQ. The CDR3 has 15 residues. The junction had 5 bases not matched to a gene; V was cut back by 5 bases and J by 1 base. CDR3 bases: TGTGCCAGCAGCCCGAACAGGGGGCGGAACACTGAAGCTTTCTTT. Amino acids: CASSPNRGRNTEAFF.

About this clone itself: Other DNA sequences in the sample encode the same CDR3. The V gene is TRBV25-1, the J gene TRBJ1-2; D perhaps matches TRBD1 (5 bases). CDR1 MGHDK and CDR2 SYGVNS come from the germline V gene. This CDR3 is 12 amino acids long. Trimming removed 11 bases from V and 5 bases from J, with 15 bases in between. Here the CDR3 reads CASREGDYGYTF. DNA of the CDR3: TGTGCCTCCAGGGAGGGAGATTATGGCTACACCTTC.

The CDR3, as DNA: TGTGCCAGCAGCCGTAAACAGGGGGCGTCCTATGGCTACACCTTC. Translated: CASSRKQGASYGYTF. The J gene is TRBJ1-2, the V gene TRBV13; 9 nucleotides agree with TRBD1. Trimming removed 5 bases from V and 4 bases from J; junction bases left unmatched: 8. This CDR3 has 15 residues. Germline assignment: CDR1 PRHDT and CDR2 FYEKMQ (reference sequence). Full variable domain (rest looked up from reference TRBV13 and TRBJ1-2): AAGVIQSPRHLIKEKRETATLKCYPIPRHDTVYWYQQGPGQDPQFLISFYEKMQSDKGSIPDRFSAQQFSDYHSELNMSSLELGDSALYFCASSRKQGASYGYTFGSGTRLTVV.

V usage is TRBV5-1 and J usage is TRBJ2-5, with D possibly being TRBD1 (6 bases). The germline V and J ends were trimmed by 2 bases and 3 bases, with 8 bases remaining between them. Germline CDR1 SGHRS, CDR2 YFSETQ. This CDR3 is built from 13 residues. The CDR3 is CASSLQGEETQYF. Written as DNA, the CDR3 is TGCGCCAGCAGCTTACAGGGAGAAGAGACCCAGTACTTC.

This chain joins TRBV28 and TRBJ1-1; D not certain. The germline V and J ends were trimmed by 5 bases and 7 bases, with 11 bases remaining between them. The CDR3 contains 12 residues. Germline V gene lookup returns CDR1 MDHEN and CDR2 SYDVKM. The CDR3 DNA sequence: TGTGCCAGCAGTCCGCGGGGAGGTGAAGCTTTCTTT. Amino acid sequence: CASSPRGGEAFF. Full variable domain (rest looked up from reference TRBV28 and TRBJ1-1): DVKVTQSSRYLVKRTGEKVFLECVQDMDHENMFWYRQDPGLGLRLIYFSYDVKMKEKGDIPEGYSVSREKKERFSLILESASTNQTSMYLCASSPRGGEAFFGQGTRLTVV.

This clone was observed a few times. This chain joins TRBV2 and TRBJ1-6; D may be TRBD1 (5 bases). The V end lost 11 bases, the J end lost 1 base, and 12 bases lay between the germline ends. Germline loops: CDR1 SNHLY, CDR2 FYNNEI. The length of the CDR3 is 14 residues. CDR3: CAGGGSSYNSPLHF. In DNA form, the CDR3 reads TGTGCCGGGGGGGGATCTTCCTATAATTCACCCCTCCACTTT.

The chain links TRBV19 to TRBJ1-3; 8 bases match TRBD1. The V gene's germline CDR1 is LNHDA and CDR2 SQIVND (reference sequence). The CDR3 is made up of 15 amino acids. The trim removed 6 bases at V and 0 bases at J, leaving 4 bases unmatched. The CDR3 nucleotides are TGTGCCAGTAGAAGTGGACAGGGCTCTGGAAACACCATATATTTT. It specifies CASRSGQGSGNTIYF.

The gene calls are TRBV5-1 and TRBJ1-3, with no clear D. Trimming removed 0 bases from V and 2 bases from J, with 12 bases in between. This CDR3 has 16 amino acids. Germline lookup yields CDR1 SGHRS and CDR2 YFSETQ. In DNA form, the CDR3 reads TGCGCCAGCAGCTTGGCCACGGGGAAGGCTGGAAACACCATATATTTT. Translated: CASSLATGKAGNTIYF.